The source of this T cell receptor beta chain is a study of shared clonotypes between healthy human individuals. The repertoire was sequenced with immunoSEQ multiplex PCR; TCRdb's copy has only in-frame clones and lacks some. Of millions of clones listed, 85% to 95% are singletons. Germline lookup yields CDR1 SGHDT and CDR2 YYEEEE. Trimming pared 4 bases from V and 5 bases from J, leaving 18 bases between. The length of the CDR3 is 16 residues. The rearrangement joins TRBV5-6 to TRBJ2-2, with D unclear. The TCR originated in a man between 18 and 35 years old in good health. Sample: naive CD4+ T cells sorted from blood. Described subset: CD45RA+ positively selected. CDR3 protein: CASSRIIKSVTGELFF. The CDR3 DNA is TGTGCCAGCAGCCGAATCATTAAAAGCGTGACCGGGGAGCTGTTTTTT.